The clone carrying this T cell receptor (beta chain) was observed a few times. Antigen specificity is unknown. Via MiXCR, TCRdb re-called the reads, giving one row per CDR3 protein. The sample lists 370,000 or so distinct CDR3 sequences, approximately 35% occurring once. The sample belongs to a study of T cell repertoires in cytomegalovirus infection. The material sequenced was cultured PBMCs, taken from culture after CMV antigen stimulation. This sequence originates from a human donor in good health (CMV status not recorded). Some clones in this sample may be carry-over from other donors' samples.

CDR3 loop: CASSLKGLANYNEQFF. The CDR3 coding sequence is TGTGCCAGTAGTCTCAAGGGACTAGCTAACTACAATGAGCAGTTCTTC. The chain couples TRBV19 to TRBJ2-1, with 9 bases matching TRBD2. This CDR3 contains 16 residues. CDR1 is LNHDA and CDR2 is SQIVND in the germline V gene (reference sequence). V gave up 5 bases and J gave up 3 bases; unmatched junction bases: 8. The whole variable domain, remainder taken from reference TRBV19 and TRBJ2-1, is DGGITQSPKYLFRKEGQNVTLSCEQNLNHDAMYWYRQDPGQGLRLIYYSQIVNDFQKGDIAEGYSVSREKKESFPLTVTSAQKNPTAFYLCASSLKGLANYNEQFFGPGTRLTVL.